This T cell receptor (beta chain) was found in a study of tumor-infiltrating lymphocytes in primary liver carcinoma. Study-level background: Roughly 3.5 to 8 million productive TCRbeta reads came from each sample, comparable across tissue types. Study-wide results and caveats: Pairs of tumor regions overlapped more than tumor-adjacent and tumor-blood pairs did.

Note on this clonotype: Its antigen is not known. Mismatch with germline at one junction end may stem from a read error.

Unsorted bulk tissue (roughly 19-31 mg) underwent RNA and DNA co-extraction. The patients presented with primary liver carcinoma, which was managed through surgical resection. Germline V gives CDR1 MNHNS, CDR2 SASEGT. The CDR3 consists of 16 residues. TCR beta cDNA was reverse-transcribed from 450 to 500 ng of total RNA. The reaction used a constant-region primer and ProtoScript II reverse transcriptase. ARM-PCR, slightly modified, supplied the TCR beta libraries through three nested multiplex PCR rounds. The first two PCR rounds used TRBV1-TRBV30 forward primers with a C-beta reverse primer, about 10 cycles each. TCRdb analysed the multiplex PCR reads with MiXCR anew, one entry per CDR3 protein. The table has about 120,000 distinct CDR3 sequences, less than 75% seen once; the top ten hold roughly 7.3%.

The chain joins TRBV6-1 to TRBJ2-3, with 10 bases fitting TRBD2. The sequencing sample was made of tumor-adjacent normal liver tissue. This receptor was identified in a woman in her sixties with primary liver carcinoma and hepatitis B virus infection. The CDR3 spells CVSRGTSAESGDTQYF. The CDR3 DNA is TGTGTCAGCAGAGGGACTAGCGCCGAGAGTGGGGATACGCAGTATTTT.